This record covers a single T cell receptor (beta chain). Antigen unknown. This sample stems from a study of cytomegalovirus exposure and HLA in healthy donors. Study-wide points: Testing in vitro showed a few CMV-associated chains specific for CMV antigens.

The germline gives CDR1 SNHLY, CDR2 FYNNEI. V gave up 4 bases and J gave up 4 bases, with 8 bases separating them. CDR3 length equals 12 residues. Both 60 Vbeta primers and 13 Jbeta primers went into the PCR. The method was immunoSEQ multiplex PCR; TCRdb's version includes in-frame clones alone and lacks a portion of them. The data hold over 100,000 clones, with approximately 87% observed a single time. The donors were healthy bone marrow donors. The sample taken for sequencing was PBMCs. This rearrangement joins TRBV2 to TRBJ2-7; possibly TRBD1 for D (6 bases). This TCR was recovered from a man aged 35-49 years in good health and CMV-seronegative. The CDR3 loop is CASSARGYEQYF. DNA of the CDR3: TGTGCCAGCAGTGCCAGGGGTTACGAGCAGTACTTC. Complete variable domain (other parts from reference TRBV2 and TRBJ2-7): EPEVTQTPSHQVTQMGQEVILRCVPISNHLYFYWYRQILGQKVEFLVSFYNNEISEKSEIFDDQFSVERPDGSNFTLKIRSTKLEDSAMYFCASSARGYEQYFGPGTRLTVT.